The sequence of this T cell receptor (beta chain) was determined in a study of blood T cell repertoires in COVID-19. On the study more broadly: Acute and convalescent COVID-19 samples came from the United States, Italy and Spain. The cDNA or gDNA used as material had been derived from T cells, B-cell-depleted T cells, or PBMCs.

This clone has just a few counts. Under the authors' procedure: The assay estimated nucleated cells by amplifying reference gene primers. Method: immunoSEQ multiplex PCR; TCRdb's copy keeps in-frame clones and lacks some. The V and J calls and the clone size are those of that table, but D and trimming were determined from the DNA. The sample holds 90,000 to 130,000 clones, approximately 78% seen once. Sequencing input: peripheral blood. The source of this sequence is a man in his 70s with acute or convalescent COVID-19.

This chain's CDR3 is CASSGALDTRNEKLFF. The CDR3 DNA sequence: TGTGCCAGCAGCGGAGCCTTAGACACCCGTAATGAAAAACTGTTTTTT. V usage is TRBV9 and J usage is TRBJ1-4; D is undetermined. Trimming took 3 bases from V and 4 from J, leaving 16 bases between them. CDR1 and CDR2 from the germline V gene are SGDLS and YYNGEE. This CDR3 has 16 amino acids. Full variable domain (remainder filled in from reference TRBV9 and TRBJ1-4): DSGVTQTPKHLITATGQRVTLRCSPRSGDLSVYWYQQSLDQGLQFLIQYYNGEERAKGNILERFSAQQFPDLHSELNLSSLELGDSALYFCASSGALDTRNEKLFFGSGTQLSVL.